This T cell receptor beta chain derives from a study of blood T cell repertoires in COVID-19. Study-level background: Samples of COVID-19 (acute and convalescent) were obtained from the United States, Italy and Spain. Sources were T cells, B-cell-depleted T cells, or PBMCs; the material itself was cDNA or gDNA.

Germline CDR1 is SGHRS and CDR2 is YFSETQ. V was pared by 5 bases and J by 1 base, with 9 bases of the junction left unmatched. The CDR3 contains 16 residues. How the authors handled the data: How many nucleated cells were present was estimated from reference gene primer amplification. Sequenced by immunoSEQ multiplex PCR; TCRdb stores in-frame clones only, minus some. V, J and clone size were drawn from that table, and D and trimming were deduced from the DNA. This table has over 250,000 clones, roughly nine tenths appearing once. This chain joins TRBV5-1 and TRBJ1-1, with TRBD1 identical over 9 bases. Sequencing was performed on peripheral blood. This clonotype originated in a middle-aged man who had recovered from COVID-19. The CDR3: CASSPGTGFRNTEAFF. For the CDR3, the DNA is TGCGCCAGCAGTCCCGGGACAGGGTTCAGGAACACTGAAGCTTTCTTT.